The clone carrying this T cell receptor beta chain was observed a handful of times. What it binds is unknown. This CDR3 has 15 amino acids. V was trimmed by 9 bases and J by 1 base, leaving 15 bases between them. The source of the sample is a study of blood T cells in healthy people across ages. Turning to the study itself: For every two T cells, template switching captured about one barcoded beta molecule.

Study outcomes and limitations: Across samples, TCR beta diversity tracked strongly with naive T cell percentage. It was not possible, with unsorted PBMCs, to conclusively compare naive and antigen-experienced cells.

Using a J-beta primer mix together with a sample-barcoded 5' primer, a second PCR was run for roughly 6 to 11 cycles. TCRdb called the 5' RACE reads again in MiXCR, with one record for every CDR3 protein. The table lists just under 750,000 distinct CDR3 sequences, about 20% of them singletons, with approximately 20% in the top ten. In terms of origin and age, donors were healthy Caucasian individuals from Russia aged about 6 to 90. This TCR was recovered from a man between 65 and 85 years old in good health. Specimen: blood. The chain is built from TRBV12-3 or TRBV12-4 and TRBJ2-2, with unresolved D. This CDR3 reads CASSSEWGNTGELFF. CDR3 nucleotides: TGTGCCAGTTCCTCTGAATGGGGGAACACCGGGGAGCTGTTTTTT.